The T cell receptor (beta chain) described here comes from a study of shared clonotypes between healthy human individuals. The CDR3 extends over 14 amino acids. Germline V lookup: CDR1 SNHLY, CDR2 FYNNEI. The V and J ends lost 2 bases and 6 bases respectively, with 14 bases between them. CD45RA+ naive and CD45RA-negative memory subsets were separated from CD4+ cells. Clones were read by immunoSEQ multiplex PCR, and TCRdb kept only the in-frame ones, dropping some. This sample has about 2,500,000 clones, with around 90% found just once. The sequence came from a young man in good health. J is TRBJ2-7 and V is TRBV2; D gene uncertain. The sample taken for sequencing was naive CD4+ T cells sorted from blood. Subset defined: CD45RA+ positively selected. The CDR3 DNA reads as TGTGCCAGCAGTGAATACGGGCTCGCTGCCGAGCAGTACTTC. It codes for CASSEYGLAAEQYF. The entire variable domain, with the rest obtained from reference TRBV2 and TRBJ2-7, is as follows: EPEVTQTPSHQVTQMGQEVILRCVPISNHLYFYWYRQILGQKVEFLVSFYNNEISEKSEIFDDQFSVERPDGSNFTLKIRSTKLEDSAMYFCASSEYGLAAEQYFGPGTRLTVT.